Shown below are 14 T cell receptor beta chains from a single sample sequenced in a study of blood T cell repertoires in COVID-19. The table came from immunoSEQ multiplex PCR; TCRdb's copy has only in-frame clones and leaves some out. The data contain about 190,000 clones, about 85% of them singletons. Input material: peripheral blood. Source of these receptors: an older man with active or convalescent COVID-19.

This chain uses TRBV6-2 or TRBV6-3 with TRBJ2-1, with D possibly TRBD1 on 11 matching bases. The CDR3 is 20 amino acids. Per germline, CDR1 MNHEY and CDR2 SVGEGT. Trimming removed 5 bases at V and 4 bases at J, with 30 bases between. In DNA, the CDR3 is TGTGCCAGCAGTCAAGACTTGGACAGGGGGCTAGCGGGGGTATACAATGAGCAGTTCTTC. Translating gives CASSQDLDRGLAGVYNEQFF.

The V and J genes are TRBV5-1 and TRBJ2-7; 12 bases map to TRBD2. The CDR3 runs 13 residues. V shed 4 bases and J 6 bases; nucleotides not matched to a gene: 2. Germline CDR1 SGHRS, CDR2 YFSETQ. The CDR3, as DNA: TGCGCCAGCAGCGAGGGACTAGCGGGCGAGCAGTACTTC. Encoded protein: CASSEGLAGEQYF.

The gene calls are TRBV18 and TRBJ1-3; 8 positions match TRBD1. V lost 2 bases, J lost 2 bases, and 5 bases stayed unmatched. There are 16 residues in the CDR3. Germline V lookup: CDR1 KGHSH, CDR2 LQKENI. CDR3 nucleotides: TGTGCCAGCTCACCAGATACGACAGGGGCTGGAAACACCATATATTTT. Its protein product is CASSPDTTGAGNTIYF.

The J gene is TRBJ2-7, the V gene TRBV27; D gene uncertain. The V gene lost 2 bases and the J gene lost 9 bases, with 17 bases spanning the gap. Germline V gene data show CDR1 as MNHEY and CDR2 as SMNVEV (reference sequence). This CDR3 contains 14 residues. As DNA, the CDR3 is TGTGCCAGCAGTTTAGTCCCTCTACCTAGTTTGCAGTACTTC. Its translation is CASSLVPLPSLQYF.

The V call is TRBV3-1 (or the pseudogene TRBV3-2), the J call TRBJ2-2, with 8 bases lining up with TRBD2. Per the germline V gene, CDR1 is LGHDT and CDR2 is YNNKEL (reference sequence). This CDR3 is built from 16 residues. With V trimmed by 0 bases and J by 7 bases, 7 bases remained unmatched. The CDR3 protein is CASSQDGPGGDGELFF. The CDR3 region has the DNA TGTGCCAGCAGCCAAGACGGGCCGGGAGGGGACGGGGAGCTGTTTTTT.

The chain links TRBV16 to TRBJ1-4; 7 bases agree with TRBD1. The CDR3 is 15 amino acids. V was pared by 0 bases and J by 7 bases, with 5 bases of the junction left unmatched. CDR1 KGHSY and CDR2 FQNENV come from the germline V gene. CDR3 in DNA: TGTGCCAGCAGCCAATCGGCGCAGGGGGGTGAAAAACTGTTTTTT. Its protein product is CASSQSAQGGEKLFF.

The chain joins TRBV7-9 to TRBJ1-3, with TRBD1 identical over 10 bases. CDR1 and CDR2 (germline): SEHNR, FQNEAQ (reference sequence). The CDR3 has 17 amino acids. With V trimmed by 8 bases and J by 1 base, 11 bases remained unmatched. As DNA, the CDR3 is TGTGCCAGCCCAGGGACAGGGGAGGCTAAATCTGGAAACACCATATATTTT. Its translation is CASPGTGEAKSGNTIYF.

The gene calls are TRBV7-8 and TRBJ1-5; the match to TRBD1 covers 10 bases. The length of the CDR3 is 14 residues. CDR1 and CDR2 (germline): SGHVS, FQNEAQ. J was trimmed by 5 bases and V by 4 bases; bases with no gene match: 2. The CDR3 nucleotides are TGTGCCAGCAGCTCGGGACAGGGGCATCAGCCCCAGCATTTT. As protein: CASSSGQGHQPQHF.

This clone was observed once. CDR3: CASSVEGGSQPQHF. DNA of the CDR3: TGTGCCAGCAGCGTAGAAGGGGGAAGTCAGCCCCAGCATTTT. V gene TRBV9 combines with J gene TRBJ1-5; possibly TRBD1 for D (6 bases). The CDR3 covers 14 residues. The V gene lost 0 bases and the J gene lost 6 bases, with 10 bases spanning the gap. From germline, CDR1 is SGDLS and CDR2 YYNGEE.

This chain links TRBV6-1 with TRBJ1-5, with 9 bases lining up with TRBD1. Germline CDR1 MNHNS, CDR2 SASEGT. The CDR3 has 14 amino acids. V lost 3 bases to trimming and J lost 15 bases; unmatched junction nucleotides: 12. CDR3 nucleotide sequence: TGTGCCAGCAGTGAGTGGGGACAGGGCGAGGTTCGGCATTTT. Its translation is CASSEWGQGEVRHF.

The chain has TRBV12-5 and TRBJ2-7; D might be TRBD2 (6 bases). Germline CDR1 is LGHNT and CDR2 is FRNRAP. V lost 0 bases to trimming and J lost 2 bases, with 14 bases between them. CDR3 length: 16 residues. The CDR3 reads CASGLVSGDYAYEQYF. DNA for the CDR3: TGTGCTAGTGGTTTGGTATCGGGGGATTATGCCTACGAGCAGTACTTC.

The V call is TRBV30, the J call TRBJ1-2; D call uncertain. This CDR3 is 16 amino acids long. Germline V gives CDR1 GTSNPN, CDR2 SVGIG (reference sequence). Deletions cut 0 bases from V and 5 bases from J, with 19 bases between. CDR3 sequence: CAWSVQRVRGLYGYTF. DNA for the CDR3: TGTGCCTGGAGTGTACAGAGGGTACGGGGTCTATATGGCTACACCTTC.

The chain combines TRBV6-5 with TRBJ2-5, with D perhaps TRBD1 (5 bases). Germline CDR1 reads MNHEY; CDR2 reads SVGAGI. The CDR3 totals 14 residues. V lost 6 bases to trimming and J lost 1 base, with 12 bases between them. The CDR3 nucleotides are TGTGCCAGCAGGGCAGGGTTGGGCCAAGAGACCCAGTACTTC. Its translation is CASRAGLGQETQYF.

V is TRBV7-2 and J is TRBJ2-5; a weak D match, TRBD2 (7 bases). The germline gives CDR1 SGHTA, CDR2 FQGNSA. V lost 0 bases, J lost 5 bases, and 10 bases lay in between. This CDR3 spans 14 amino acids. CDR3 loop: CASSLAGGPETQYF. For the CDR3, the DNA is TGTGCCAGCAGCTTAGCCGGGGGGCCGGAGACCCAGTACTTC.